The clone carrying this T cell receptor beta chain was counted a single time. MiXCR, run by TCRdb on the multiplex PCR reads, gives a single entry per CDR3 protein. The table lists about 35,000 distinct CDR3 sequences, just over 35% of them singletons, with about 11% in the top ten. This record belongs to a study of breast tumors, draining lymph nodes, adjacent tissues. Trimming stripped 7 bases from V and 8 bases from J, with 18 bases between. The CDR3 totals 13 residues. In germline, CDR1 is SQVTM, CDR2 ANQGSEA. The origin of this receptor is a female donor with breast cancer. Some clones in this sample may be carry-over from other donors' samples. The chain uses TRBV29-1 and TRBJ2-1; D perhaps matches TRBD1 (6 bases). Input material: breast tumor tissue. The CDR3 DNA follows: TGCAGCGCAACAGGGCTGTTGTGGGATGAGCAGTTCTTC. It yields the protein CSATGLLWDEQFF.